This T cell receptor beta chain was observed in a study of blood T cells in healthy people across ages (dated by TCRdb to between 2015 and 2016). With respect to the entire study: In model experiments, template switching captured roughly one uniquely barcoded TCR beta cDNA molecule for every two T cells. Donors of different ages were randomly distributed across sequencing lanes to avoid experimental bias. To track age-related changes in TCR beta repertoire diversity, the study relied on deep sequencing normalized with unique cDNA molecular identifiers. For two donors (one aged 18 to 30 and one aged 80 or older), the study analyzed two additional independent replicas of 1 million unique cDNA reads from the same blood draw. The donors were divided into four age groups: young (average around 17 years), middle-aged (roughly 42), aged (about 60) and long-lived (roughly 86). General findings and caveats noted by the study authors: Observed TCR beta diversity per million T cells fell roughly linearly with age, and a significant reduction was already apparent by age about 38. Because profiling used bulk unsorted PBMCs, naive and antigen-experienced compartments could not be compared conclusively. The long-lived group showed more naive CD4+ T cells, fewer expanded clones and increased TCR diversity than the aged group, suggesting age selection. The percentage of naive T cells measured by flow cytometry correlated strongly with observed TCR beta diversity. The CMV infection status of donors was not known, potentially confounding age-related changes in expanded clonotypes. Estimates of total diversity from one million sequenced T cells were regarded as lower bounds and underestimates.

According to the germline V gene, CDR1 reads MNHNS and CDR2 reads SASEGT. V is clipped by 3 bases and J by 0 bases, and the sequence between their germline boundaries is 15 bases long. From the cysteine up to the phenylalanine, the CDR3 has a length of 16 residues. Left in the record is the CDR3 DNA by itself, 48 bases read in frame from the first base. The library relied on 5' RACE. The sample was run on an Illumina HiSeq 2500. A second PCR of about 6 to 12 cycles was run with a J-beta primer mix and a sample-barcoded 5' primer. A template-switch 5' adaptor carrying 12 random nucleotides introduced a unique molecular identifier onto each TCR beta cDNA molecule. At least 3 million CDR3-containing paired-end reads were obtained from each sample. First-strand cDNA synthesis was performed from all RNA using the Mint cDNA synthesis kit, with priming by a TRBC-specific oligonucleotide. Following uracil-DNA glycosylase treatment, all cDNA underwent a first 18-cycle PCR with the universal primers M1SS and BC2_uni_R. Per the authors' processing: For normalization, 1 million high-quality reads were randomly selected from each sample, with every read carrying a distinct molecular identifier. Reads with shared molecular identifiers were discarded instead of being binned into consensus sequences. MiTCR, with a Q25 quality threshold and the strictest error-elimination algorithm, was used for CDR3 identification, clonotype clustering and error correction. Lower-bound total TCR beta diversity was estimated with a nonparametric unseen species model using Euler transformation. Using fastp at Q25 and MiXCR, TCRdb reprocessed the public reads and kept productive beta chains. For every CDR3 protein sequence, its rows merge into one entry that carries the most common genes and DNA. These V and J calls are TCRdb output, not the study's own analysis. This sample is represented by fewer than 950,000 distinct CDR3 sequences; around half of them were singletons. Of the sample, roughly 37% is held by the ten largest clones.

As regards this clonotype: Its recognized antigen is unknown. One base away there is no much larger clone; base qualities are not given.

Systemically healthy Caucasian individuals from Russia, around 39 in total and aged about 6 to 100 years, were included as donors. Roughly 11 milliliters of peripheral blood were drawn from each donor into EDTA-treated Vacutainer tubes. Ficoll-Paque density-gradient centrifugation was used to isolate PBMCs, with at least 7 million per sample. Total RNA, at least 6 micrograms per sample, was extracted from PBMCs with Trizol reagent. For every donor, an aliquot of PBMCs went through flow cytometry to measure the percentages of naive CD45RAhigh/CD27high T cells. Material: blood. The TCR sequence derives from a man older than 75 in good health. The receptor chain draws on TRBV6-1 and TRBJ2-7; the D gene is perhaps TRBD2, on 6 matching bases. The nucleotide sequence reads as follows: TGTGCCAGCAGTGAGACAATATGGGGACTCTCCTACGAGCAGTACTTC. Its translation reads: CASSETIWGLSYEQYF.